This T cell receptor beta chain originates from a study of shared clonotypes between healthy human individuals (dated by TCRdb to 2018 to 2021). For context, the study as a whole: A couple of women and a few men aged 18 to 49 years were included in the cohort. Blood TCR repertoires of several healthy adults were deeply sequenced to estimate repertoire size and the extent of clonotype sharing between individuals. To increase sequencing depth and limit assay-specific biases, different laboratories used diverse techniques to prepare libraries and sequence TCR repertoires. Between about 0.9 and 9 billion PBMCs per donor were obtained by leukapheresis.

TCR CDR3 regions were amplified from genomic DNA by multiplex PCR using the deep immunoSEQ assay. Extracted genomic DNA from each cell subset was distributed evenly across all wells of several immunoSEQ 96-well plates, and each plate was treated as a replicate. For unsorted PBMC, each replicate PCR was loaded with approximately 300 ng genomic DNA, equivalent to about 30,000 T cell genomes. Ten immunoSEQ deep assay plates were used to sequence the unsorted PBMC genomic DNA. The purified libraries were quantified using a Qubit 3.0 fluorometer, sized with a Bioanalyzer 2100, and then quantified again using the KAPA Library Quantification kit. Every immunoSEQ 96-well plate was sequenced on a dedicated single-read 150-cycle Illumina NextSeq 550 flow cell. The authors' pipeline ran thus. Because only junctional sequences without quality scores were contained in the immunoSEQ output, filtering matching that applied to full-length reads could not be performed. Sequences were annotated with PyIR, a Python wrapper for IgBLAST v1.9, and V/J genes and CDR3 were assigned using IMGT germline references. Reads with weak V/J assignments (E-value above 1e-6), missing CDR3, stop codons, out-of-frame junctions, or ambiguous translated residues were removed. A V3J clonotype was defined by an identical inferred V gene, J gene, and CDR3 amino acid sequence. The percentage overlap between two repertoires was calculated by dividing the number of shared unique clonotypes by the size of the smaller repertoire. Richness of each repertoire was evaluated using RTK rarefaction, the Chao1 estimator, and Recon v2.1 estimates of unobserved clonotypes. This is the immuneACCESS table as TCRdb keeps it, with only in-frame sequences that have V and J called. A part of the clones is gone; compared with another copy, unresolved V genes explain less than half, and the rest is unexplained. The V and J calls and clone size were taken over from that table, and D and trimming were inferred from the DNA. This sample holds about 560,000 clones; around three quarters were observed only once. The ten biggest clones cover 12% of the sample.

Beyond this particular receptor, the publication reports: Because the study included only a small number of donors, the genetic and exposure-history diversity represented was limited. Based on pairwise subsampling, the degree of clonotype sharing among donors was expected to be affected by sequencing depth. Sampling was limited to blood, and TCR repertoires in tissue likely differ from TCR repertoires in blood.

Concerning this clone itself: Its antigen remains unidentified. Per-nucleotide qualities are absent, and no much larger clonotype sits a single base away.

Donors were healthy HIV-negative adults with no recently reported acute infections or vaccinations. Every donor was a Caucasian adult residing in Nashville, Tennessee, USA. For unsorted samples, tens of millions of PBMCs were counted and genomic DNA was extracted with the QIAamp DNA Blood Mini kit. Blood was collected by leukapheresis, and PBMCs were isolated by Ficoll-Histopaque density gradient centrifugation and then cryopreserved in liquid nitrogen vapor phase. The sequencing input was PBMCs. The TCR comes from a woman aged 40 to 50 in good health. Some clones in this sample may be carry-over from other donors' samples.

For the CDR3, the sequence is CASSPRGQGTAKTGELFF. The nucleotide sequence is given as TGTGCCAGCTCACCACGGGGACAGGGAACAGCAAAGACCGGGGAGCTGTTTTTT. Recombination joined TRBV18 with TRBJ2-2; 9 of the junction bases match TRBD1. The germline V and J ends show losses of 1 base and 5 bases respectively, and no gene match explains 11 bases of the junction. The CDR3 holds 18 amino acids from the cysteine to the phenylalanine. Just the 54-base CDR3 DNA is kept, in frame starting at base 1. From the germline V gene, CDR1 is KGHSH and CDR2 is LQKENI.